These T cell receptor beta chains were read from a single sample in a study of cytomegalovirus exposure and HLA in healthy donors. The method was immunoSEQ multiplex PCR; TCRdb's version includes in-frame clones alone and lacks a portion of them. The data contain over 150,000 clones, roughly 79% of them seen just once; the ten biggest clones take up 2.9%. Sequenced input: PBMCs. The source of these receptors is a male donor in good health and CMV-seronegative. CDR3s leave out the opening cysteine and the closing phenylalanine or tryptophan. The order of the fields is J gene, V gene, CDR3 protein.

TRBJ1-6,TRBV15,ATSRGTGAFNSPLH
NA,TRBV19,ASGQGVDEQY
TRBJ2-3,TRBV2,ASSPGTSGVGGSSTDTQY
TRBJ1-6,TRBV12-5,ASGLYGQNSPLH
TRBJ2-7,TRBV5-1,ASSPGRGALGQY
TRBJ1-5,TRBV28,ASTAGTGSQPQH
TRBJ1-1,TRBV7-2,ASSYGTGHTEAF
TRBJ2-1,TRBV7-9,ASSSRGSYNEQF
TRBJ1-1,TRBV30,AWSGLVNTEAF
TRBJ2-7,TRBV28,ASSFAKSVTTYEQY
TRBJ2-7,TRBV28,ASRDPGSYEQY
TRBJ2-2,TRBV27,ASSFPGQRELF
TRBJ2-5,TRBV5-1,ASSLTVETQY
TRBJ2-1,TRBV15,ATTGTGPYNEQF
NA,TRBV2,ASSGLEQTYEQY
TRBJ2-3,TRBV27,ASSLPPPRTDTQY
TRBJ1-5,TRBV28,AIDRGSGNQPQH
TRBJ2-3,TRBV4-1,ASSQWTSGADTQY
NA,TRBV5-1,ASSLGGGTALYEQY
TRBJ2-7,TRBV19,ASSIGTGTGSYEQY
TRBJ1-6,TRBV21-1,ASSAISVLNSPLH
TRBJ1-1,TRBV6-5,ASSVRQDTEAF
TRBJ1-5,TRBV4-1,ASSLGQGDNQPQH